The clone carrying this TCR beta chain was counted a few times. Source study methods: Amplification of reference gene primers provided the estimated nucleated cell counts. Repertoires were generated with immunoSEQ multiplex PCR, while TCRdb's copy carries only in-frame clones and drops some. The V and J calls and clone size are taken from that table; D and trimming were inferred from the DNA. In the table there are 140,000 or so clones, 65% to 85% of which are singletons. The data were obtained in a study of blood T cell repertoires in COVID-19. Looking at the study overall: Samples of COVID-19 (acute and convalescent) were obtained from the United States, Italy and Spain. T cells, B-cell-depleted T cells, or PBMCs supplied cDNA or gDNA.

CDR3 length equals 11 residues. Trimming stripped 8 bases from V and 8 bases from J, with 12 bases between. Germline values: CDR1 LGHDT, CDR2 YNNKEL (reference sequence). What was sequenced was peripheral blood. The chain joins TRBV3-1 (or the pseudogene TRBV3-2) to TRBJ1-1, with TRBD1 as a possible D gene (5 bases). This TCR was sampled from a man between 45 and 60 years old with active or convalescent COVID-19. In DNA form, the CDR3 reads TGTGCCAGCGGGGGAGGGCTCGAAGCTTTCTTT. It yields the protein CASGGGLEAFF.